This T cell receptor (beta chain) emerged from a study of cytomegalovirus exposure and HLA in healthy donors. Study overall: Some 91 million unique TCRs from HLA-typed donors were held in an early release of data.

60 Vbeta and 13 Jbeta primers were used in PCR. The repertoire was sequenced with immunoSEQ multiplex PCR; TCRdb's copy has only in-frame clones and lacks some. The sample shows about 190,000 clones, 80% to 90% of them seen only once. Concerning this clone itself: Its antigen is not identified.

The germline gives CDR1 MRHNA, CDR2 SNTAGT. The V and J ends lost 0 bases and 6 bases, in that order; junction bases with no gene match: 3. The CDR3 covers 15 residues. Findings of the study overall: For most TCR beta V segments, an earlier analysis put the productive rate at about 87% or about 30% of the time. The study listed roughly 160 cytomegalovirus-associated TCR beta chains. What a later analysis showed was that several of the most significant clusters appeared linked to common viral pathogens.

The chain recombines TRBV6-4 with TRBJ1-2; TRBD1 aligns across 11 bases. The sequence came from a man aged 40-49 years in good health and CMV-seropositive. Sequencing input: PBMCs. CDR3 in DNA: TGTGCCAGCAGTGACTCTAGGACAGGGGGCGATGGCTACACCTTC. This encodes CASSDSRTGGDGYTF.